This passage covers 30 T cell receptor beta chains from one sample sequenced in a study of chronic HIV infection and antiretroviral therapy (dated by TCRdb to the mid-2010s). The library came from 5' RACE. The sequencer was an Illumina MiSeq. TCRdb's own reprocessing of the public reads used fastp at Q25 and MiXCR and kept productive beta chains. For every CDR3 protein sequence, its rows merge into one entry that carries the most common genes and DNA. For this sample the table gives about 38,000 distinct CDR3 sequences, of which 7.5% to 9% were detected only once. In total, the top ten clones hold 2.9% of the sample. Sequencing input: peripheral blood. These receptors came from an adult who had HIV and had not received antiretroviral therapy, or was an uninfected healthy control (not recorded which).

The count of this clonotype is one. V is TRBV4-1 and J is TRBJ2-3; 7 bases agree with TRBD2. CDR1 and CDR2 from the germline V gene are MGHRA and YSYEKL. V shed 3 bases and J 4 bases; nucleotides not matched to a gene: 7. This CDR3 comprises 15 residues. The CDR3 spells CASSHGGGGADTQYF. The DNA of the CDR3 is TGCGCCAGCAGCCATGGGGGGGGAGGAGCAGATACGCAGTATTTT.

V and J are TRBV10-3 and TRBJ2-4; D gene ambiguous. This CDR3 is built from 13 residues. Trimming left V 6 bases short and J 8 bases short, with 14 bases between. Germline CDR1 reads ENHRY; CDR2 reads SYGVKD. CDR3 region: CAISLASLDIQYF. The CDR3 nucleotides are TGTGCCATCAGCCTGGCCTCCTTAGACATTCAGTACTTC.

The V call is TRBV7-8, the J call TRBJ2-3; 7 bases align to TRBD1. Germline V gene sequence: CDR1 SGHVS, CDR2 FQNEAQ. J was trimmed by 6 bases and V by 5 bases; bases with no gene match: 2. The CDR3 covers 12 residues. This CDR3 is CASSEGADTQYF. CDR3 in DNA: TGTGCCAGCAGCGAGGGGGCGGATACGCAGTATTTT.

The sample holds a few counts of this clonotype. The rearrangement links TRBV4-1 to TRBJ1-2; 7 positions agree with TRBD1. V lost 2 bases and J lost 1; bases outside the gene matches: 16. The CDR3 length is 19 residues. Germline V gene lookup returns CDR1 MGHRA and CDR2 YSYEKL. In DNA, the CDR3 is TGCGCCAGCAGCCAACCAACGCGGGACAGTGGCAACTATAACTATGGCTACACCTTC. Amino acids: CASSQPTRDSGNYNYGYTF.

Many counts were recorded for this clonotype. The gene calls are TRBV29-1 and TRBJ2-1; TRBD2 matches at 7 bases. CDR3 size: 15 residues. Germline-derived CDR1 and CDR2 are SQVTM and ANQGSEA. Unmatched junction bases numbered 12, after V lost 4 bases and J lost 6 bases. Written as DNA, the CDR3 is TGCAGCGTTGGGGCGGGTGGCGGGAGCTCCAATGAGCAGTTCTTC. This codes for CSVGAGGGSSNEQFF.

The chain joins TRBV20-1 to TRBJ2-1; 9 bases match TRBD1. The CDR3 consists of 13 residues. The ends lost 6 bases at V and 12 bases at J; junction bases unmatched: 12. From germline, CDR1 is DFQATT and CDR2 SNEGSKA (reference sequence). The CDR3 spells CSAATGGLRGQFF. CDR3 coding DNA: TGCAGTGCGGCAACAGGGGGCTTAAGGGGGCAGTTCTTC.

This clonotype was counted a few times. As DNA, the CDR3 is TGTGCCAGCAGCCAGACTAGCGGAACCTACAATGAGCAGTTCTTC. This sequence encodes CASSQTSGTYNEQFF. The V and J genes are TRBV3-1 and TRBJ2-1; the match to TRBD2 covers 9 bases. Trimming at V came to 3 bases and at J to 2 bases, leaving 2 bases not matched to a gene. The length of the CDR3 is 15 residues. CDR1 LGHDT and CDR2 YNNKEL come from the germline V gene (reference sequence).

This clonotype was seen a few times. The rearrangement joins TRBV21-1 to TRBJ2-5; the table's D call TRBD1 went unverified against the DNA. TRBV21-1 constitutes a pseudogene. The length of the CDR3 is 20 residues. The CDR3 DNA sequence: TGTGCCAGCAGCAAATCCGGGACAGGTCAGCTTCTATGTAGAGGGGAGACCCAGTACTTC. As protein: CASSKSGTGQLLCRGETQYF.

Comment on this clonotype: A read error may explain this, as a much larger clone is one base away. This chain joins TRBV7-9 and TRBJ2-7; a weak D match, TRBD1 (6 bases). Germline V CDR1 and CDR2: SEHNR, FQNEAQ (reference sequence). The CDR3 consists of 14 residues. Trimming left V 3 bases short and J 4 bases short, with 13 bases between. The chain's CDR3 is CASSLVRGGYEQYF. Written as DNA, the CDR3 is TGTGCCAGCAGCTTGGTGCGAGGGGGATACGAGCAGTACTTC.

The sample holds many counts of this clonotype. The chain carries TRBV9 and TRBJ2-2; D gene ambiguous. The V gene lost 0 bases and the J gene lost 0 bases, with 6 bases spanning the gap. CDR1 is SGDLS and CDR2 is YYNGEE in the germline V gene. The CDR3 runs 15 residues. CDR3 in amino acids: CASSVAGTNTGELFF. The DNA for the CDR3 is TGTGCCAGCAGCGTAGCTGGGACGAACACCGGGGAGCTGTTTTTT.

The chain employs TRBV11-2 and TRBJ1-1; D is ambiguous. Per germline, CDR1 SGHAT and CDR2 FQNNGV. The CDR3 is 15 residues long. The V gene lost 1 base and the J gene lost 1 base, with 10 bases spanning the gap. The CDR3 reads CASSLGLLRNTEAFF. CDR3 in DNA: TGTGCCAGCAGCTTAGGGCTACTTAGGAACACTGAAGCTTTCTTT.

The chain's CDR3 is CSASKSNQPQHF. The CDR3 region has the DNA TGCAGTGCTAGTAAGAGCAATCAGCCCCAGCATTTT. This chain connects TRBV20-1 to TRBJ1-5, with D unresolved. CDR1 and CDR2 (germline): DFQATT, SNEGSKA (reference sequence). CDR3 length: 12 amino acids. V lost 3 bases and J lost 1, with 4 bases in between.

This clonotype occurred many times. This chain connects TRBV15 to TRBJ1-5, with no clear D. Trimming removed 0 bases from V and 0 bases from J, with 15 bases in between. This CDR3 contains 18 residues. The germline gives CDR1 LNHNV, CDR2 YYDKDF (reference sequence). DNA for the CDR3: TGTGCCACCAGCAGAGACAGGACGGAAGCTAATAGCAATCAGCCCCAGCATTTT. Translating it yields CATSRDRTEANSNQPQHF.

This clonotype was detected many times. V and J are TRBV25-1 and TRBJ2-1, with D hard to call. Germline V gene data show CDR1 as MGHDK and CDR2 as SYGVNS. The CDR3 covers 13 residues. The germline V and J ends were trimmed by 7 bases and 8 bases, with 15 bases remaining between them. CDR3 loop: CASIGTSVDEQFF. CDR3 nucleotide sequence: TGTGCCAGCATCGGAACGTCCGTCGATGAGCAGTTCTTC.

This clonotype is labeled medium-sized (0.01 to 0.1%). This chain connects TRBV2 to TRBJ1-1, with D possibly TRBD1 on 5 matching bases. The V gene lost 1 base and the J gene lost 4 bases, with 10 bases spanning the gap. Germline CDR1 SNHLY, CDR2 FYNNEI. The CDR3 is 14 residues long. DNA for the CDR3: TGTGCCAGCAGTGAAGGGGGGATAGGCACTGAAGCTTTCTTT. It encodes CASSEGGIGTEAFF.

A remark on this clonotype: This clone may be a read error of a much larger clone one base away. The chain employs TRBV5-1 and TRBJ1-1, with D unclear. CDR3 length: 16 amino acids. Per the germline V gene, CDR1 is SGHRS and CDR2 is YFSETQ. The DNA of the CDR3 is TGCGCCAGCAGCCTACGGACTGGTACCTGGAACACTGAAACTTTCTTT. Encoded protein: CASSLRTGTWNTETFF. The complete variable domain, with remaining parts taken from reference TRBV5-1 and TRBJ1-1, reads KAGVTQTPRYLIKTRGQQVTLSCSPISGHRSVSWYQQTPGQGLQFLFEYFSETQRNKGNFPGRFSGRQFSNSRSEMNVSTLELGDSALYLCASSLRTGTWNTETFFGQGTRLTVV.

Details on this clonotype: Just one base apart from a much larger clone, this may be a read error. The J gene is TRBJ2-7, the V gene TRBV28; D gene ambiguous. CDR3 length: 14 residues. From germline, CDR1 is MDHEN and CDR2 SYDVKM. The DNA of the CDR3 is TGTGCCAGCAGCCTCCGGGCCCTCAACGGCGAGCAGTGCTTC. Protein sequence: CASSLRALNGEQCF.

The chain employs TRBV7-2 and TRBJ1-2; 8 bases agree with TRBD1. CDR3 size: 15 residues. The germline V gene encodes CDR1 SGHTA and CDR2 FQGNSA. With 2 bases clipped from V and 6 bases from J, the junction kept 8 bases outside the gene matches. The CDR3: CASSLIRGRGDGYTF. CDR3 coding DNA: TGTGCCAGCAGCTTAATCAGGGGGCGCGGAGATGGCTACACCTTC.

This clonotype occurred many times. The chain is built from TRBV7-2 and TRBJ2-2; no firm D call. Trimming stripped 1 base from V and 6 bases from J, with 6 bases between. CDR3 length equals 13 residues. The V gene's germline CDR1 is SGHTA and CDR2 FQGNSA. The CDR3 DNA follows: TGTGCCAGCAGCTTAGTGGTGGCCGGGGAGCTGTTTTTT. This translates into CASSLVVAGELFF.

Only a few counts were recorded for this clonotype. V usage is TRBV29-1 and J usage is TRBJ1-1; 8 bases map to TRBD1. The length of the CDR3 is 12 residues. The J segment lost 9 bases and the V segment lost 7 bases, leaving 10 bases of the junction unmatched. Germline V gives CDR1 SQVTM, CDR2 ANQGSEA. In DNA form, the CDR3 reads TGCAGCGCCCCTTCTCAGGGGGCCAAAGCTTTCTTT. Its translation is CSAPSQGAKAFF.

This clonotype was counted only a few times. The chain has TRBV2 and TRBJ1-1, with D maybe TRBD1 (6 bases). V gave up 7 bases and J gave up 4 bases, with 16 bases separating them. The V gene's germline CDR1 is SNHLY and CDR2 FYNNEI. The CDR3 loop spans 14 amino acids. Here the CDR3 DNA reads TGTGCCAGCATCGGAACAGGGCGTAGCACTGAAGCTTTCTTT. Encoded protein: CASIGTGRSTEAFF.

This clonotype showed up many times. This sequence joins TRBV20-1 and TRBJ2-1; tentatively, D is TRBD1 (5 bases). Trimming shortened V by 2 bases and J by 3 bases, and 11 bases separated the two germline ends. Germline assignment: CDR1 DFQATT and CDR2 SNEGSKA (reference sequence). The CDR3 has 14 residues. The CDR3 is CSARFADIYNEQFF. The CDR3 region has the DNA TGCAGTGCTAGATTTGCGGACATCTACAATGAGCAGTTCTTC.

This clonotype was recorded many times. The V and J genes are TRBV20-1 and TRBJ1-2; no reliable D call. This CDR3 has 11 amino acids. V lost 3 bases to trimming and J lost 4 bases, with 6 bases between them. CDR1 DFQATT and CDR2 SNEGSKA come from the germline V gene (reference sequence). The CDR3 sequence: CSASWSYGYTF. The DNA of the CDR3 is TGCAGTGCTAGTTGGAGCTATGGCTACACCTTC.

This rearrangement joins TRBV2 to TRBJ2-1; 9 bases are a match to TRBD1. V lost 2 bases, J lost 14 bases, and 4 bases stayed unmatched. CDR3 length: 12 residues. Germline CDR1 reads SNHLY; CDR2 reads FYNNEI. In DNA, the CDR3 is TGTGCCAGCAGTGAAAGGGACAGGGAAAAGTTCTTC. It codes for CASSERDREKFF.

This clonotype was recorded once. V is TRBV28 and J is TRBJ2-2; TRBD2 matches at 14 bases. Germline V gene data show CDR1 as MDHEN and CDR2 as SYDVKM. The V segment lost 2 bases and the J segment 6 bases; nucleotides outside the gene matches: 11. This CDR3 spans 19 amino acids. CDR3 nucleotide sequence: TGTGCCAGCAGTTTAGTTAAAGTGACTAGCGGGAGGGCCGCCGGGGAGCTGTTTTTT. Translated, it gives CASSLVKVTSGRAAGELFF.

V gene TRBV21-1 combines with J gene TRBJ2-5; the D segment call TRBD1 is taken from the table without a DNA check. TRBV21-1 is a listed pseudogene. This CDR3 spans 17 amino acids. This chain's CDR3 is CASSKARTGEPSETQYF. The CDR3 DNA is TGTGCCAGCAGCAAAGCCAGGACAGGGGAACCCTCAGAGACCCAGTACTTC.

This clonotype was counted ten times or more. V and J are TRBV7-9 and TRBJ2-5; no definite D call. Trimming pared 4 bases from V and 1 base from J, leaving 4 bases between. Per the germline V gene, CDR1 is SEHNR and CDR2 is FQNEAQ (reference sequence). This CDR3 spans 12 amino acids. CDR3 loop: CASSSGQETQYF. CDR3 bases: TGTGCCAGCAGCTCAGGCCAAGAGACCCAGTACTTC.

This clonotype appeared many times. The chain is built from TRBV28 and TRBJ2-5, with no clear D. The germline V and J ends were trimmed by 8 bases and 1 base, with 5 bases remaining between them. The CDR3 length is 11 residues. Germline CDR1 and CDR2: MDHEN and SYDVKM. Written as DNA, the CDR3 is TGTGCCAGCCGGGCCCAAGAGACCCAGTACTTC. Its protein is CASRAQETQYF.

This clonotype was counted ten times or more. CDR3: CSARHSGTGGGNEQYF. CDR3 sequence (DNA): TGCAGTGCTAGACACTCCGGGACAGGGGGAGGGAACGAGCAGTACTTC. The chain employs TRBV20-1 and TRBJ2-7; 11 nucleotides align to TRBD1. The CDR3 spans 16 residues. CDR1 and CDR2 (germline): DFQATT, SNEGSKA (reference sequence). V dropped 2 bases and J dropped 5; count of bases not matched to a gene: 11.

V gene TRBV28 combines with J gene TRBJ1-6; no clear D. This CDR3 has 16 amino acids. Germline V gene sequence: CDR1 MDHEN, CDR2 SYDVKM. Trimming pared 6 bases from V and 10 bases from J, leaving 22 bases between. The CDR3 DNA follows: TGTGCCAGCAGCCCTACCTCCAAGGGAGTATCCTCACCCCTCCACTTT. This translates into CASSPTSKGVSSPLHF.